There are many counts of the clone carrying this TCR beta chain. Its target is unknown. The data were taken from a study of T-cell reconstitution after alpha-beta-depleted transplantation in children. The study, taken as a whole, reports: Diversity and T-cell counts at one year after transplant derived mostly from new T cells. Recipient T cells and thymic progenitors that survived gave rise to the high TCRbeta diversity observed at day 60 in some patients. By about two months after transplant, alpha-beta T cells reportedly arose from several hundred graft clones that had expanded.

TCRbeta library construction was performed incorporating unique molecular identifiers. TCRdb ran MiXCR on the PCR reads and lists one entry per CDR3 protein. The sample holds roughly 670,000 distinct CDR3 sequences, about an eighth seen once. Sequenced material: PBMCs, taken before TCRalphabeta/CD19-depleted stem cell transplant. This sequence originates from a girl aged 2 to 9 with congenital amegakaryocytic thrombocytopenia, due to receive a stem cell transplant.

The CDR3 sequence is CASSLSPTGGTQYF. The CDR3 DNA reads TGTGCCAGCAGCTTATCCCCCACCGGCGGTACGCAGTATTTT. This chain links TRBV7-9 with TRBJ2-3; no clear D gene. Trimming took 2 bases from V and 8 from J, leaving 14 bases between them. CDR3 length: 14 residues. The germline V gene encodes CDR1 SEHNR and CDR2 FQNEAQ (reference sequence). The full variable domain, with the rest looked up from reference TRBV7-9 and TRBJ2-3, is DTGVSQNPRHKITKRGQNVTFRCDPISEHNRLYWYRQTLGQGPEFLTYFQNEAQLEKSRLLSDRFSAERPKGSFSTLEIQRTEQGDSAMYLCASSLSPTGGTQYFGPGTRLTVL.